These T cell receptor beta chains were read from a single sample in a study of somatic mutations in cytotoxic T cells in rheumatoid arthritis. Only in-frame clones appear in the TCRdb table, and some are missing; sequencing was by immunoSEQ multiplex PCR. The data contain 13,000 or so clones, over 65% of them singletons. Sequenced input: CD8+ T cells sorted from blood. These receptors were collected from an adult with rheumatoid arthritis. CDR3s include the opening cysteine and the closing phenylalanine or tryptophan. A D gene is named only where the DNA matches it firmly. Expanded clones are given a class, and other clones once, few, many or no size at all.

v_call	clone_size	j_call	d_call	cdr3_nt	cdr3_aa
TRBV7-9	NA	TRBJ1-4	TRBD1	TGTGCCAGCAGCCCCCTTGCCTGGGACAGGGATGAAAAACTGTTTTTT	CASSPLAWDRDEKLFF
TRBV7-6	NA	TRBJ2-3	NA	TGTGCCAGCAGCTTAGAGGGTCTGTTCACGGATACGCAGTATTTT	CASSLEGLFTDTQYF
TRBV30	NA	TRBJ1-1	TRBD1	TGTGCCTGGAGTCCGCCGGGACAGTGGACTGAAGCTTTCTTT	CAWSPPGQWTEAFF
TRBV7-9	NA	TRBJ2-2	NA	TGTGCCAGCAGCATGGGAGACACCGGGGAGCTGTTTTTT	CASSMGDTGELFF
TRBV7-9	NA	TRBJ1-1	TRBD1	TGTGCCAGCAGCTCCATCGACAGGGGAAAGAACACTGAAGCTTTCTTT	CASSSIDRGKNTEAFF
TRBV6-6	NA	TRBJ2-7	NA	TGTGCCAGCAGTTACGGGCAGGGTGTCTACGAGCAGTACTTC	CASSYGQGVYEQYF
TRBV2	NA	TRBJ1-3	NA	TGTGCCAGCTTTTTCCTCTCTGGAAACACCATATATTTT	CASFFLSGNTIYF
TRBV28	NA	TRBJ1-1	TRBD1	TGTGCCAGCAGAACGACCGACAGGGGGCCCCGGGACACTGAAGCTTTCTTT	CASRTTDRGPRDTEAFF
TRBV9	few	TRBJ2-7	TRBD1	TGTGCCAGCAGCGCCGAGCCGGGGACAGGGGCCGAGCAGTACTTC	CASSAEPGTGAEQYF
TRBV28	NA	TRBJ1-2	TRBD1	TGTGCCAGCAGTTTAGAGGGGGCGGGAGGCTACACCTTC	CASSLEGAGGYTF
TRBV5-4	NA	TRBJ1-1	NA	TGTGCCAGCAGCGACCCGACAATGAACACTGAAGCTTTCTTT	CASSDPTMNTEAFF
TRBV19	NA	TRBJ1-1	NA	TGTGCCAGTAGTATCGGGGGGCGCATGAACACTGAAGCTTTCTTT	CASSIGGRMNTEAFF
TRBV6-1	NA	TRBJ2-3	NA	TGTGCCAGCAGTGAAGGTGGCATTGGGACAGATACGCAGTATTTT	CASSEGGIGTDTQYF
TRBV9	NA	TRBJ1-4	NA	TGTGCCAGCGGCCCCCCAGGGTCGAATGAAAAACTGTTTTTT	CASGPPGSNEKLFF
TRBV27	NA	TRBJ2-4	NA	TGTGCCAGCAGCCATTTGGACATTCAGTACTTC	CASSHLDIQYF
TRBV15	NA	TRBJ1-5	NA	TGTGCCACCAGCAGAGATCGAGGGTCCGGGCAGCCCCAGCATTTT	CATSRDRGSGQPQHF
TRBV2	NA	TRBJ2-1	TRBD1	TGTGCCAGCAGTCATGGACAGGGGGCCTACAATGAGCAGTTCTTC	CASSHGQGAYNEQFF
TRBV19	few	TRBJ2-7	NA	TGTGCCAGTAGTGCCGGGACGGGAGAGCAGTACTTC	CASSAGTGEQYF
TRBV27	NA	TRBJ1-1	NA	TGTGCCAGCAGTCTAATCAGGGGAGGAGGCACTGAAGCTTTCTTT	CASSLIRGGGTEAFF
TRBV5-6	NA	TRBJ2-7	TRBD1	TGTGCCAGCAGCGCGCCGGGACAGGCTATGGAGCAGTACTTC	CASSAPGQAMEQYF
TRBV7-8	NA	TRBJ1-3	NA	TGTGCCAGCAGCTTAGCGGCAGGCATATTTCATGGAAACACCATATATTTT	CASSLAAGIFHGNTIYF
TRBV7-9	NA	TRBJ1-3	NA	TGTGCCACCCTAGACTTCTCTGGAAACACCATATATTTT	CATLDFSGNTIYF
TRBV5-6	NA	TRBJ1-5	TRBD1	TGTGCCAGCAGCTTGGGGACAGGACGGGTTCAGCCCCAGCATTTT	CASSLGTGRVQPQHF
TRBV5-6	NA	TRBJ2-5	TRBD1	TGTGCCAGCAGCTTTGGGGACAGGGACGAGACCCAGTACTTC	CASSFGDRDETQYF
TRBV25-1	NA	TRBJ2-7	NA	TGTGCCAGCAGTATCACCGGCTCCTACGAGCAGTACTTC	CASSITGSYEQYF
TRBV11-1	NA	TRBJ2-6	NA	TGTGCCAGCAGCTTATCCCCTGGTGGTCATGGGGCCAACGTCCTGACTTTC	CASSLSPGGHGANVLTF
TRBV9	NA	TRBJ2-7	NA	TGTGCCAGCAGCGGCCCGTCCTACGAGCAGTACTTC	CASSGPSYEQYF
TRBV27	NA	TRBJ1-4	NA	TGTGCCAGCAGCCAAGGGGTTGTGGAAAAACTGTTTTTT	CASSQGVVEKLFF
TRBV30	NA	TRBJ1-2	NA	TGTGCCTGGAAGGTCAGGAACTATGGCTACACCTTC	CAWKVRNYGYTF
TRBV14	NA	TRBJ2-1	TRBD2	TGTGCCAGCAGCCAAGATTCGGGAATAGCGGGGTACAATGAGCAGTTCTTC	CASSQDSGIAGYNEQFF
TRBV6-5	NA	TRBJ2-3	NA	TGTGCCAGCAGTTACTCTGACCAGTCGACAGATACGCAGTATTTT	CASSYSDQSTDTQYF
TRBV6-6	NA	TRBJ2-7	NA	TGTGCCAGCAGTGCCACGTACGAGCAGTACTTC	CASSATYEQYF
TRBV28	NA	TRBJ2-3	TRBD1	TGTGCCAGCAGCCCGAGGACAGGGGCGCGCACAGATACGCAGTATTTT	CASSPRTGARTDTQYF
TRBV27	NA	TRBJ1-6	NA	TGTGCCAGCAGTTTAGTTTCCAGGGGACGGTCACCCCTCCACTTT	CASSLVSRGRSPLHF
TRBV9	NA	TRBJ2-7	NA	TGTGCCAGCAGCCCACAGGGTACAGCCTACGAGCAGTACTTC	CASSPQGTAYEQYF
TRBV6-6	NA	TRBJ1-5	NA	TGTGCCAGCAGGGACTTGGGGCACACACCCCAGCATTTT	CASRDLGHTPQHF
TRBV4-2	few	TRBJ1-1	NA	TGTGCCAGCAGCCAGGGTTGGGGTAACACTGAAGCTTTCTTT	CASSQGWGNTEAFF
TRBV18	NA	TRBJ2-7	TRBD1	TGTGCCAGCTTAGGGACAGGAGGTAATTACGAGCAGTACTTC	CASLGTGGNYEQYF
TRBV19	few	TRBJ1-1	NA	TGTGCCAGTAGTATAGCGAGAGGGACTGAAGCTTTCTTT	CASSIARGTEAFF
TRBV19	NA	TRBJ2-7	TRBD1	TGTGCCAGTAGTTTCGGGACAGTCTACGAGCAGTACTTC	CASSFGTVYEQYF
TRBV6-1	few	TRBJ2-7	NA	TGTGCCAGCAGTGAAGTGTCGAGGAGTCGGTCCTACGAGCAGTACTTC	CASSEVSRSRSYEQYF
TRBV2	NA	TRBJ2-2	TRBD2	TGTGCCAGCAGTGCCCCCAGCGGGGGTGTCGCCGGGGAGCTGTTTTTT	CASSAPSGGVAGELFF
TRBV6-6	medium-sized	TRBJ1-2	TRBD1	TGTGCCAGCACCCAGGGGGCGCAGTTTAACTATGGCTACACCTTC	CASTQGAQFNYGYTF
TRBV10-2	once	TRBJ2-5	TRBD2	TGCGCCAGCAGTGAGTCATCCGGGACTAGCGGGGAAGAGACCCAGTACTTC	CASSESSGTSGEETQYF
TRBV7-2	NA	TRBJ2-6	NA	TGTGCCAGCAGCCTAGAAATGCCTGGGGCCAACGTCCTGACTTTC	CASSLEMPGANVLTF
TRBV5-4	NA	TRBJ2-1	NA	TGTGCCAGCAGCTCAAGCAGGGACAACAATGAGCAGTTCTTC	CASSSSRDNNEQFF
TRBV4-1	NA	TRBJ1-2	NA	TGCGCCAGCAGCCAAGATACTGGCTACACCTTC	CASSQDTGYTF